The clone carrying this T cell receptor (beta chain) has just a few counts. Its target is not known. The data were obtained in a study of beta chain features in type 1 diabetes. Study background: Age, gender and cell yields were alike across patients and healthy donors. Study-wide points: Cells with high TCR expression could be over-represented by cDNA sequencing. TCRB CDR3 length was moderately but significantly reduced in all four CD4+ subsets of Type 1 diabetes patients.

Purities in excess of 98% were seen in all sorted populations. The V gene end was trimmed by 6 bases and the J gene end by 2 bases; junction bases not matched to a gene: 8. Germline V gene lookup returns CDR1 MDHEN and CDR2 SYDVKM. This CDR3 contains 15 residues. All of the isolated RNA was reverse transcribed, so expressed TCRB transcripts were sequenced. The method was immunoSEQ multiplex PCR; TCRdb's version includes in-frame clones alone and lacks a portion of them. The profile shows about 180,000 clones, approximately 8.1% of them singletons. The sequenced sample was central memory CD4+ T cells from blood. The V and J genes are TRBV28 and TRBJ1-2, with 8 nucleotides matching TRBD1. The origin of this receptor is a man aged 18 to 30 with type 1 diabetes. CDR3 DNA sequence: TGTGCCAGCAGACCAGCGGGACAGGACAACTATGGCTACACCTTC. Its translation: CASRPAGQDNYGYTF.